The rows below give T cell receptor beta chains drawn from one sample of a study of T cell responses to AZD1222 COVID-19 vaccine. The table came from immunoSEQ multiplex PCR; TCRdb's copy has only in-frame clones and leaves some out. The sample carries more than 100,000 clones, about 93% recorded once. Sequenced material: peripheral blood, taken on day 0 of AZD1222 vaccination. These receptors were taken from an adult in good health. The CDR3 runs from the conserved cysteine through the conserved F or W. D genes are given only for firm matches. Size tells how often a clone was seen (once, few, many) or the class of an expanded clone, and some rows leave it out.

CASSPDSNYGYTF,TGTGCCAGCTCACCCGACAGTAACTATGGCTACACCTTC,13,-,TRBV18,TRBJ1-2,-
CASNPSGGPYEQYF,TGCGCCAGCAACCCCTCGGGCGGACCTTACGAGCAGTACTTC,14,once,TRBV5-1,TRBJ2-7,-
CASSQDLRDGYTF,TGTGCCAGCAGCCAAGATTTGCGGGATGGCTACACCTTC,13,-,TRBV14,TRBJ1-2,-
CASSYRAGGGDQPQHF,TGTGCCAGCAGTTACCGGGCAGGGGGCGGGGATCAGCCCCAGCATTTT,16,-,TRBV6-5,TRBJ1-5,TRBD1
CASSSPGRTYEQYF,TGTGCCAGCAGCTCCCCGGGACGGACCTACGAGCAGTACTTC,14,once,TRBV7-6,TRBJ2-7,-
CASSQGMQDNSPLHF,TGCGCCAGCAGCCAAGGTATGCAGGATAATTCACCCCTCCACTTT,15,-,TRBV4-1,TRBJ1-6,-
CASEHGESPLHF,TGTGCCAGCGAGCACGGGGAATCACCCCTCCACTTT,12,-,TRBV28,TRBJ1-6,-
CASSSRYTGAKTGELFF,TGTGCCAGTAGTTCCCGTTATACGGGGGCGAAGACCGGGGAGCTGTTTTTT,17,-,TRBV19,TRBJ2-2,-
CASSLGQGVAKLFF,TGTGCCAGCAGCTTAGGACAGGGGGTAGCAAAACTGTTTTTT,14,once,TRBV7-8,TRBJ1-4,TRBD1
CASSEEWENTEAFF,TGTGCCAGCAGTGAGGAGTGGGAGAACACTGAAGCTTTCTTT,14,-,TRBV25-1,TRBJ1-1,-
CASSPLARGPANYGYTF,TGTGCCAGCAGCCCCCTCGCCAGGGGGCCAGCTAACTATGGCTACACCTTC,17,-,TRBV7-9,TRBJ1-2,TRBD1
CASKALAGQETQYF,TGTGCCAGCAAAGCTCTAGCGGGGCAAGAGACCCAGTACTTC,14,-,TRBV6-5,TRBJ2-5,TRBD2
CASSVGDRRHSGNTIYF,TGTGCCAGCAGCGTAGGGGACAGAAGACACTCTGGAAACACCATATATTTT,17,-,TRBV9,TRBJ1-3,TRBD1
CASSPRGGTEAFF,TGTGCCAGCAGCCCTCGTGGCGGGACAGAAGCTTTCTTT,13,-,TRBV7-8,TRBJ1-1,-
CASSLEGLAGGNNEQFF,TGTGCCAGCAGCTTAGAGGGACTAGCGGGAGGGAACAATGAGCAGTTCTTC,17,few,TRBV7-9,TRBJ2-1,TRBD2
CASSPHQETQYF,TGTGCCAGCAGCCCACACCAAGAGACCCAGTACTTC,12,-,TRBV6-5,TRBJ2-5,-
CASSFRDRAYNEQFF,TGTGCCAGCAGCTTCCGGGACAGAGCCTACAATGAGCAGTTCTTC,15,-,TRBV11-2,TRBJ2-1,TRBD1
CASSLVQGRGYTF,TGTGCCAGCAGCTTAGTTCAGGGACGGGGCTACACCTTC,13,-,TRBV7-9,TRBJ1-2,-
CASSQEPRYTEAFF,TGTGCCAGCAGCCAAGAACCGAGGTACACTGAAGCTTTCTTT,14,-,TRBV14,TRBJ1-1,-
CASSETGGSYNEQFF,TGTGCCAGCAGCGAAACAGGGGGCTCCTACAATGAGCAGTTCTTC,15,-,TRBV9,TRBJ2-1,TRBD1
CASSLDRGRQETQYF,TGTGCCAGCAGCTTGGACAGGGGGCGTCAAGAGACCCAGTACTTC,15,-,TRBV5-6,TRBJ2-5,TRBD1
CASQREVLNEQFF,TGTGCCAGTCAGCGGGAGGTTTTGAATGAGCAGTTCTTC,13,-,TRBV7-8,TRBJ2-1,TRBD2
CSDLGDYNEQFF,TGCAGCGACCTAGGCGACTACAATGAGCAGTTCTTC,12,-,TRBV29-1,TRBJ2-1,-
CASNRDSGANVLTF,TGTGCCAGTAATAGGGACTCTGGGGCCAACGTCCTGACTTTC,14,-,TRBV19,TRBJ2-6,-
CASSPYFRAEITDTQYF,TGTGCCAGCAGCCCCTACTTTCGCGCGGAAATAACAGATACGCAGTATTTT,17,medium-sized,TRBV7-2,TRBJ2-3,-
CAWRRGEKLFF,TGTGCCTGGAGGCGGGGGGAAAAACTGTTTTTT,11,-,TRBV30,TRBJ1-4,-
CASSPVASTSTDTQYF,TGTGCCAGCTCACCCGTGGCTTCAACTAGCACAGATACGCAGTATTTT,16,-,TRBV18,TRBJ2-3,-
CASSLEGAGGYTF,TGTGCCAGCAGCTTGGAGGGGGCGGGAGGCTACACCTTC,13,-,TRBV5-6,TRBJ1-2,TRBD1